The 28 T cell receptor beta chains below were found in one sample sequenced in a study of blood T cell repertoires in COVID-19. Profiled with immunoSEQ multiplex PCR; TCRdb holds only in-frame clones, not every one. This table has roughly 170,000 clones, about 87% appearing once. Sequencing was carried out using peripheral blood. Source of these receptors: a man in his sixties with acute or convalescent COVID-19.

The CDR3 coding sequence is TGCGCCAGCAGCCATCCTATCGACAGGATTGTTAAGGGGAACACTGAAGCTTTCTTT. Protein sequence: CASSHPIDRIVKGNTEAFF. The V call is TRBV4-1, the J call TRBJ1-1, with D perhaps TRBD1 (6 bases). The CDR3 totals 19 residues. V was shortened by 3 bases and J by 1 base, with 24 bases between the two germline ends. CDR1 MGHRA and CDR2 YSYEKL come from the germline V gene.

CDR3 nucleotides: TGTGCCAGCAGGCTCGGACAGGGATACACCGGGGAGCTGTTTTTT. Residues: CASRLGQGYTGELFF. V gene TRBV2 combines with J gene TRBJ2-2; 8 bases match TRBD1. CDR1 SNHLY and CDR2 FYNNEI come from the germline V gene. The trim removed 6 bases at V and 3 bases at J, leaving 6 bases unmatched. CDR3 length equals 15 residues.

V gene TRBV25-1 combines with J gene TRBJ2-5, with D perhaps matching TRBD2 (5 bases). Trimming took off 5 bases at V and 0 bases at J, with 16 bases between the two ends. The CDR3 runs 16 residues. Germline loops: CDR1 MGHDK, CDR2 SYGVNS. The CDR3 nucleotides are TGTGCCAGCAGTCTCGGCGAGAGAGGGAACCAAGAGACCCAGTACTTC. It codes for CASSLGERGNQETQYF.

J is TRBJ1-2 and V is TRBV3-1 (or the pseudogene TRBV3-2); D might be TRBD1 (6 bases). Germline V gene data show CDR1 as LGHDT and CDR2 as YNNKEL (reference sequence). Trimming removed 0 bases from V and 6 bases from J, with 11 bases in between. The CDR3 is 14 amino acids. This CDR3 is CASSQDAGANGYTF. The CDR3 DNA reads as TGTGCCAGCAGCCAAGATGCAGGGGCTAATGGCTACACCTTC.

DNA of the CDR3: TGTGCCAGCAGCTTAAGACAGGGTGTTTTCTACGAGCAGTACTTC. The encoded protein is CASSLRQGVFYEQYF. The rearrangement uses TRBV7-3 and TRBJ2-7; the match to TRBD1 covers 7 bases. The CDR3 loop spans 15 amino acids. Germline V gene data show CDR1 as SGHTA and CDR2 as FQGTGA. Trimming took 1 base from V and 3 from J; bases not matched to a gene: 6.

The chain employs TRBV25-1 and TRBJ1-1, with 7 bases lining up with TRBD1. This CDR3 contains 15 residues. With 3 bases clipped from V and 4 bases from J, the junction kept 8 bases outside the gene matches. Germline V lookup: CDR1 MGHDK, CDR2 SYGVNS. Here the CDR3 DNA reads TGTGCCAGCAGTGATTTGACAGGGACGGGCACTGAAGCTTTCTTT. Its protein is CASSDLTGTGTEAFF.

This clone was counted once. This rearrangement joins TRBV5-1 to TRBJ2-5; 10 bases map to TRBD1. Trimming removed 4 bases from V and 2 bases from J; junction bases left unmatched: 8. Germline V gene data show CDR1 as SGHRS and CDR2 as YFSETQ. CDR3 length: 16 amino acids. This CDR3 reads CASSPGTGVRQETQYF. In nucleotides, the CDR3 is TGCGCCAGCAGCCCCGGGACAGGGGTCAGGCAAGAGACCCAGTACTTC.

The chain is built from TRBV29-1 and TRBJ1-2, with D unresolved. Germline CDR1 is SQVTM and CDR2 is ANQGSEA. The CDR3 has 13 amino acids. V was clipped by 3 bases and J by 8 bases, with 16 bases between them. The CDR3 nucleotides are TGCAGCGTTGACCCTTCAGGAGGGAGAGGCTACACCTTC. Translated, it gives CSVDPSGGRGYTF.

V is TRBV5-1 and J is TRBJ1-1; D remains ambiguous. Germline V CDR1 and CDR2: SGHRS, YFSETQ. Trimming removed 3 bases from V and 1 base from J, with 13 bases in between. CDR3 size: 15 residues. CDR3 sequence (DNA): TGCGCCAGCAGCTCCCACGGGTTTGGGAACACTGAAGCTTTCTTT. Its protein product is CASSSHGFGNTEAFF.

The genes are TRBV27 and TRBJ1-6; D call uncertain. This CDR3 is 14 amino acids long. The germline gives CDR1 MNHEY, CDR2 SMNVEV (reference sequence). The V gene lost 3 bases and the J gene lost 4 bases, with 7 bases spanning the gap. As DNA, the CDR3 is TGTGCCAGCAGTTTGACAACTTATAATTCACCCCTCCACTTT. Its translation is CASSLTTYNSPLHF.

The chain has TRBV5-1 and TRBJ1-1; D unresolved. The V gene lost 0 bases and the J gene lost 2 bases, with 8 bases spanning the gap. Germline V gene data show CDR1 as SGHRS and CDR2 as YFSETQ. CDR3 length: 14 residues. The CDR3 loop is CASSLVHTNTEAFF. The CDR3 DNA reads as TGCGCCAGCAGCTTGGTTCATACTAACACTGAAGCTTTCTTT.

This clone occurred a few times. The chain employs TRBV6-4 and TRBJ2-3; TRBD2 matches 7 bases. Looked up from germline, CDR1 is MRHNA and CDR2 is SNTAGT. The CDR3 length is 15 residues. Losses at the gene ends were 3 bases for V and 1 base for J; bases not matched to a gene: 4. CDR3 region: CASSESAGGTDTQYF. CDR3 in DNA: TGTGCCAGCAGTGAGTCGGCGGGGGGCACAGATACGCAGTATTTT.

This clone was recorded only once. This rearrangement joins TRBV19 to TRBJ2-2, with D unclear. Germline lookup yields CDR1 LNHDA and CDR2 SQIVND (reference sequence). CDR3 length: 14 residues. V lost 8 bases to trimming and J lost 0 bases, with 10 bases between them. CDR3 coding DNA: TGTGCCAGTGGTTGGAGAGCGAACACCGGGGAGCTGTTTTTT. Its translation: CASGWRANTGELFF. Together with reference TRBV19 and TRBJ2-2, the CDR3 gives the full variable domain: DGGITQSPKYLFRKEGQNVTLSCEQNLNHDAMYWYRQDPGQGLRLIYYSQIVNDFQKGDIAEGYSVSREKKESFPLTVTSAQKNPTAFYLCASGWRANTGELFFGEGSRLTVL.

The V and J genes are TRBV4-1 and TRBJ1-5; no reliable D call. The CDR3 length is 13 residues. Trimming took 2 bases from V and 6 from J, leaving 8 bases between them. The V gene's germline CDR1 is MGHRA and CDR2 YSYEKL. The CDR3 nucleotides read TGCGCCAGCAGCCAACTCCTCGGTCAGCCCCAGCATTTT. Protein: CASSQLLGQPQHF.

The rearrangement joins TRBV5-1 to TRBJ2-3, with 11 bases matching TRBD2. This CDR3 region has 15 residues. V was pared by 1 base and J by 4 bases, with 2 bases of the junction left unmatched. The germline V gene encodes CDR1 SGHRS and CDR2 YFSETQ. The CDR3 nucleotides are TGCGCCAGCAGCTTGACTAGCGGGGGACCAGATACGCAGTATTTT. Amino acids: CASSLTSGGPDTQYF.

The genes are TRBV9 and TRBJ2-5, with 7 bases lining up with TRBD1. Germline lookup yields CDR1 SGDLS and CDR2 YYNGEE. This CDR3 contains 16 residues. Trimming cost V 0 bases and J 0 bases; bases outside gene matches: 5. The CDR3 DNA sequence: TGTGCCAGCAGCGTAGATAACAGGGGAAACCAAGAGACCCAGTACTTC. Translation gives CASSVDNRGNQETQYF.

The V and J genes are TRBV9 and TRBJ1-2; D is undetermined. The CDR3 runs 13 residues. V was cut by 3 bases and J by 6 bases, with 12 bases left in between. Germline V gene sequence: CDR1 SGDLS, CDR2 YYNGEE. CDR3: CASSAGRQDGYTF. DNA for the CDR3: TGTGCCAGCAGCGCCGGTAGGCAGGATGGCTACACCTTC.

V gene TRBV27 combines with J gene TRBJ1-1; 7 bases line up with TRBD1. CDR1 is MNHEY, CDR2 SMNVEV, per germline (reference sequence). V was clipped by 0 bases and J by 5 bases; unmatched bases: 6. The CDR3 spans 15 residues. The CDR3 nucleotides are TGTGCCAGCAGTTTATCGGGCAGGGGGTCTACTGAAGCTTTCTTT. The encoded protein is CASSLSGRGSTEAFF.

This chain connects TRBV5-1 to TRBJ1-2; TRBD1 might be the D (5 bases). The CDR3 runs to 11 residues. Trimming removed 5 bases from V and 4 bases from J, with 6 bases in between. The germline V gene has CDR1 SGHRS and CDR2 YFSETQ. CDR3 residues: CASRDTYGYTF. DNA for the CDR3: TGCGCCAGCAGGGACACCTATGGCTACACCTTC.

This sequence joins TRBV7-2 and TRBJ1-2; a weak D match, TRBD1 (5 bases). The germline CDR1 and CDR2 sequences are SGHTA and FQGNSA. This CDR3 has 13 amino acids. Trimming cost V 5 bases and J 0 bases, with 7 bases left between them. For the CDR3, the DNA is TGTGCCAGCAGCCGACAGACTAACTATGGCTACACCTTC. Amino acids: CASSRQTNYGYTF.

The rearrangement links TRBV27 to TRBJ2-2; tentatively, D is TRBD1 (5 bases). V was trimmed by 6 bases and J by 5 bases, leaving 10 bases between them. Germline V gives CDR1 MNHEY, CDR2 SMNVEV (reference sequence). CDR3 length equals 13 residues. The CDR3 protein is CASRAGNTGELFF. The CDR3 bases are TGTGCCAGCAGGGCAGGGAATACCGGGGAGCTGTTTTTT.

J is TRBJ1-1 and V is TRBV18; a possible D gene is TRBD1 (6 bases). This CDR3 has 14 amino acids. Trimming stripped 5 bases from V and 1 base from J, with 11 bases between. Per the germline V gene, CDR1 is KGHSH and CDR2 is LQKENI. CDR3 sequence: CASSFQGPNTEAFF. The CDR3 DNA sequence: TGTGCCAGCTCATTCCAGGGGCCGAACACTGAAGCTTTCTTT.

This chain joins TRBV5-8 and TRBJ2-3, with a tentative D call TRBD1 (6 bases). This CDR3 comprises 14 residues. Trimming cost V 5 bases and J 5 bases, with 15 bases left between them. CDR1 and CDR2 from the germline V gene are SGHTS and YDEGEE. The CDR3 DNA reads TGTGCCAGCAGATTTACAGGGAGTCGAGATACGCAGTATTTT. Translating it yields CASRFTGSRDTQYF.

The chain employs TRBV4-1 and TRBJ2-7; 12 bases are shared with TRBD1. V lost 4 bases and J lost 2; bases outside the gene matches: 9. Per germline, CDR1 MGHRA and CDR2 YSYEKL. CDR3 length: 17 residues. This chain's CDR3 is CASSRATGQGAAYEQYF. Written as DNA, the CDR3 is TGCGCCAGCAGCCGGGCTACGGGACAGGGGGCTGCCTACGAGCAGTACTTC.

The chain combines TRBV5-5 with TRBJ2-1; D is possibly TRBD2 (6 bases). The CDR3 has 15 residues. Germline V gene lookup returns CDR1 SGHKS and CDR2 YYEKEE (reference sequence). V was pared by 6 bases and J by 0 bases, with 13 bases between. CDR3 sequence: CASIRRVSSYNEQFF. The CDR3, as DNA: TGTGCCAGCATCCGGAGGGTTAGCTCCTACAATGAGCAGTTCTTC.

This clone was picked up many times. The CDR3 sequence: CASSDLAGDPYNEQFF. For the CDR3, the DNA is TGTGCCAGCAGTGATTTAGCGGGAGACCCCTACAATGAGCAGTTCTTC. The chain links TRBV6-1 to TRBJ2-1, with TRBD2 identical over 9 bases. Trimming cost V 3 bases and J 2 bases; bases outside gene matches: 5. The CDR3 runs 16 residues. Germline V gene sequence: CDR1 MNHNS, CDR2 SASEGT.

The J gene is TRBJ2-3, the V gene TRBV24-1; 8 bases fit TRBD2. From germline, CDR1 is KGHDR and CDR2 SFDVKD. The CDR3 is 16 amino acids. V gave up 2 bases and J gave up 5 bases; unmatched junction bases: 8. CDR3 coding DNA: TGTGCCACCAGTGATTCTCGGACTAGCTGGAAAGATACGCAGTATTTT. Residues: CATSDSRTSWKDTQYF.

The rearrangement joins TRBV15 to TRBJ1-2, with no clear D. This CDR3 is 15 amino acids long. In germline, CDR1 is LNHNV, CDR2 YYDKDF (reference sequence). The ends were cut back, 4 bases at V and 4 bases at J, with 16 bases in the middle. CDR3 sequence reads: CATSTGGSRGYGYTF. The CDR3 region has the DNA TGTGCCACCAGCACAGGAGGCTCTCGTGGCTATGGCTACACCTTC.